One sample yielded the 5 T cell receptor beta chains listed below, sequenced in a study of CD8 T cells in Susac syndrome. Random hexamers were used to reverse transcribe the RNA input (about 0.5 to 1 ug). A single record per CDR3 protein comes from TCRdb applying MiXCR to the immunoSEQ multiplex PCR reads. The repertoire holds over 150,000 distinct CDR3 sequences, with more than 90% as singletons. The sample comprised CD4+ T cells from PBMCs. These receptors all stem from a human donor with multiple sclerosis.

The CDR3 nucleotides read TGTGCCAGTAGTACAGGACAGGGTTACACTGAAGCTTTCTTT. This gives the protein CASSTGQGYTEAFF. The V call is TRBV19, the J call TRBJ1-1, with 8 nucleotides matching TRBD1. This CDR3 comprises 14 residues. V dropped 4 bases and J dropped 3; count of bases not matched to a gene: 4. The germline gives CDR1 LNHDA, CDR2 SQIVND (reference sequence).

J is TRBJ2-4 and V is TRBV5-1; D remains ambiguous. The CDR3 runs to 16 residues. V shed 0 bases and J shed 3 bases, with 13 bases lying between them. Per the germline V gene, CDR1 is SGHRS and CDR2 is YFSETQ. CDR3 nucleotides: TGCGCCAGCAGCTTGGGGATACGGACCTACAAAAACATTCAGTACTTC. This sequence encodes CASSLGIRTYKNIQYF.

The chain couples TRBV9 to TRBJ1-2; the D is unclear. There are 12 residues in the CDR3. CDR1 SGDLS and CDR2 YYNGEE come from the germline V gene. V lost 5 bases, J lost 3 bases, and 8 bases lay in between. This CDR3 is CASRRRDYGYTF. The DNA of the CDR3 is TGTGCCAGCAGAAGGAGAGACTATGGCTACACCTTC.

This chain links TRBV9 with TRBJ2-7; 7 bases line up with TRBD1. CDR1 SGDLS and CDR2 YYNGEE come from the germline V gene. With 3 bases clipped from V and 4 bases from J, the junction kept 7 bases outside the gene matches. The length of the CDR3 is 14 residues. Here the CDR3 DNA reads TGTGCCAGCAGCGCCACAGGGGAGACGTACGAGCAGTACTTC. Translating gives CASSATGETYEQYF.

The rearrangement uses TRBV5-4 and TRBJ1-6; unclear D gene. The CDR3 is 14 amino acids. Trimming shortened V by 1 base and J by 7 bases, and 9 bases separated the two germline ends. Germline lookup yields CDR1 SGHNT and CDR2 YYREEE (reference sequence). The CDR3 region is CASSLNLGNSPLHF. The DNA for the CDR3 is TGTGCCAGCAGCTTGAATCTGGGGAATTCACCCCTCCACTTT.